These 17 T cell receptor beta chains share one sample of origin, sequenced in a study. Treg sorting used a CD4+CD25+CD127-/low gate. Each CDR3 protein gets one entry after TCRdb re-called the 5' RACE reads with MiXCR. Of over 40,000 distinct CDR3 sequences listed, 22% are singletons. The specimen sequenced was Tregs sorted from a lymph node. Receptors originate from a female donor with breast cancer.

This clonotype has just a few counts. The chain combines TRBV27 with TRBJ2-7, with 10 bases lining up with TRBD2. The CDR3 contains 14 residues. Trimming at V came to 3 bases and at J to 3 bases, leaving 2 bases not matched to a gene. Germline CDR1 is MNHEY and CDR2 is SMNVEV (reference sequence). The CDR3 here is CASSFSGGNYEQYF. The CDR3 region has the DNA TGTGCCAGCAGTTTTAGCGGGGGGAACTACGAGCAGTACTTC.

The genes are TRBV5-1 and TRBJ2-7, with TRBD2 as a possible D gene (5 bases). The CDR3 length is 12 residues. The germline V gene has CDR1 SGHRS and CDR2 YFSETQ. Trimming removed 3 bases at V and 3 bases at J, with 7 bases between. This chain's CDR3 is CASSYGLYEQYF. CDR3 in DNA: TGCGCCAGCAGCTATGGACTCTACGAGCAGTACTTC.

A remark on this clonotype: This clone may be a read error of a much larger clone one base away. The CDR3 coding sequence is TGTGGCAGCAGCCAATTTACCAGCGGGGAGCTGTTTTTT. Protein product: CGSSQFTSGELFF. This sequence joins TRBV3-1 and TRBJ2-2; D not resolved. The CDR3 is 13 amino acids. CDR1 and CDR2 (germline): LGHDT, YNNKEL (reference sequence).

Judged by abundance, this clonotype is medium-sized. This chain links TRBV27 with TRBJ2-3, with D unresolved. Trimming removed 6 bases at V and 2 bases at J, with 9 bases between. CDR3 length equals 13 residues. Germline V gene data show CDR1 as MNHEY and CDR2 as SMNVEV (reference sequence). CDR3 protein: CASRRPNTDTQYF. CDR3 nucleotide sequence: TGTGCCAGCAGGCGCCCAAACACAGATACGCAGTATTTT.

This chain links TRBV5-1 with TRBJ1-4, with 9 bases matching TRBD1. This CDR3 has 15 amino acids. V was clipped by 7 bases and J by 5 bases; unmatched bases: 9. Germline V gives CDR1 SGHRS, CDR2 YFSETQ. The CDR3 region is CASATGTGWNEKLFF. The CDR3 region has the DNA TGCGCCAGCGCTACCGGGACAGGGTGGAATGAAAAACTGTTTTTT. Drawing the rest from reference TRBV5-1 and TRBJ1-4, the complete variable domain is KAGVTQTPRYLIKTRGQQVTLSCSPISGHRSVSWYQQTPGQGLQFLFEYFSETQRNKGNFPGRFSGRQFSNSRSEMNVSTLELGDSALYLCASATGTGWNEKLFFGSGTQLSVL.

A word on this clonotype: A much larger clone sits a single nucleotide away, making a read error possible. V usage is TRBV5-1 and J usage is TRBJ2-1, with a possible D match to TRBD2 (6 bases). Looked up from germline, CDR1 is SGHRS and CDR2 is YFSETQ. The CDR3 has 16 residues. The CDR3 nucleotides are TGCGCCAGCAGCCCGGGACTCGGGTTGGGGCACAATGGGCAGTTCTTC. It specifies CASSPGLGLGHNGQFF.

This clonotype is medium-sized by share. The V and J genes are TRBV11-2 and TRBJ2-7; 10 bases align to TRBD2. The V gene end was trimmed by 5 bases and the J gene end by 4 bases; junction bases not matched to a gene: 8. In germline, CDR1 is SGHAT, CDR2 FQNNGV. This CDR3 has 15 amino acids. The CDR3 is CASSTSSGSRYEQYF. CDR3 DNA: TGTGCCAGCAGCACTTCTAGCGGGAGTAGGTACGAGCAGTACTTC. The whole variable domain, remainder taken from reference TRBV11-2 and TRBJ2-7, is EAGVAQSPRYKIIEKRQSVAFWCNPISGHATLYWYQQILGQGPKLLIQFQNNGVVDDSQLPKDRFSAERLKGVDSTLKIQPAKLEDSAVYLCASSTSSGSRYEQYFGPGTRLTVT.

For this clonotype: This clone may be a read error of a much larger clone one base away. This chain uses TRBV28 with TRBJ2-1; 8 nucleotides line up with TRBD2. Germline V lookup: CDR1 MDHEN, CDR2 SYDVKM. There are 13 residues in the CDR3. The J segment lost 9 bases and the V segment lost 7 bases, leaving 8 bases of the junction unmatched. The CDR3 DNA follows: TGTGCCAGCACCTTAGGGAGCGGGAGTGAGCAGTTCTTC. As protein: CASTLGSGSEQFF.

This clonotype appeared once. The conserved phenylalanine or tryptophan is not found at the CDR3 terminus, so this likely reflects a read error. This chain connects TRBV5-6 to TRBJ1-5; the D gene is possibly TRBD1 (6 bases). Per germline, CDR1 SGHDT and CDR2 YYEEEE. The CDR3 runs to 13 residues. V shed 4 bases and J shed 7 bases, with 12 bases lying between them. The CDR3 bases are TGTGCCAGCAGCCAACAGGGCGGACAGCCCCAGCATTCT. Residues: CASSQQGGQPQHS.

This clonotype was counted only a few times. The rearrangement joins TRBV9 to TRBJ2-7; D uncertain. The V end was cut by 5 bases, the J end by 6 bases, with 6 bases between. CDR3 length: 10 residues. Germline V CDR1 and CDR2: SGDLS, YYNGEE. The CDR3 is CASRFCEQYF. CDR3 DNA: TGTGCCAGCAGATTCTGCGAGCAGTACTTC. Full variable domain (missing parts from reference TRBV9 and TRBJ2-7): DSGVTQTPKHLITATGQRVTLRCSPRSGDLSVYWYQQSLDQGLQFLIQYYNGEERAKGNILERFSAQQFPDLHSELNLSSLELGDSALYFCASRFCEQYFGPGTRLTVT.

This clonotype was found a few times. CDR3 bases: TGCGCCAGCAGCTTGGCCATCGGGTATGAGCAGTTCTTC. It yields the protein CASSLAIGYEQFF. This sequence joins TRBV5-1 and TRBJ2-1; D gene uncertain. V lost 0 bases and J 8 bases, leaving 9 bases between the germline ends. This CDR3 spans 13 amino acids. Germline values: CDR1 SGHRS, CDR2 YFSETQ.

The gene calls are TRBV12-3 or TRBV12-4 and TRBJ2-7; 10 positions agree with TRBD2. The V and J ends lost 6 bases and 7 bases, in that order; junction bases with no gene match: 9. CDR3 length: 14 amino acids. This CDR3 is CASRSSGSAEEQYF. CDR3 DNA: TGTGCCAGCAGATCTAGCGGGAGTGCTGAAGAGCAGTACTTC.

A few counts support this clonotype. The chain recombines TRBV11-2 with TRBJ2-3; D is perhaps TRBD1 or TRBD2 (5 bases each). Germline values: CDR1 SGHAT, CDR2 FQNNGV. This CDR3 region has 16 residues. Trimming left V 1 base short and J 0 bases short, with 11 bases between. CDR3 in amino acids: CASSLGPGPSTDTQYF. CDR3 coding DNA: TGTGCCAGCAGCTTAGGGCCGGGACCCAGCACAGATACGCAGTATTTT. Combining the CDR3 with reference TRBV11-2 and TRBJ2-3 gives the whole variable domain EAGVAQSPRYKIIEKRQSVAFWCNPISGHATLYWYQQILGQGPKLLIQFQNNGVVDDSQLPKDRFSAERLKGVDSTLKIQPAKLEDSAVYLCASSLGPGPSTDTQYFGPGTRLTVL.

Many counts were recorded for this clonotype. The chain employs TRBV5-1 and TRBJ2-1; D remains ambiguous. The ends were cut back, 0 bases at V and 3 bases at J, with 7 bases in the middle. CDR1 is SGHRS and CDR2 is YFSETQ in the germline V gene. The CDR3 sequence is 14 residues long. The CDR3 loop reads CASSLEAHYNEQFF. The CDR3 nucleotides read TGCGCCAGCAGCTTGGAAGCTCACTACAATGAGCAGTTCTTC.

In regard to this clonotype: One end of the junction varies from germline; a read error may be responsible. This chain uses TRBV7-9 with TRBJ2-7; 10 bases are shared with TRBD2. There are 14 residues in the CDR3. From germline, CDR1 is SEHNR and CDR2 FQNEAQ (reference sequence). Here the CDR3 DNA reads TGTACCAGCAGCGCAGGACTAGCGGAGTACGAGCAGTACTTC. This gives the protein CTSSAGLAEYEQYF.

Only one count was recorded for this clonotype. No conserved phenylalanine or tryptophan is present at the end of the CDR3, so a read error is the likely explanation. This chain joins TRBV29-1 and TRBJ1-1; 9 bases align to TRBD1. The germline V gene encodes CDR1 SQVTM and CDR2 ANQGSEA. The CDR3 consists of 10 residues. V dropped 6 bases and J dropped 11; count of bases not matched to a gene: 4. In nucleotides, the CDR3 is TGCAGCGTGGGACAGGGCTCGGCTTTCCTT. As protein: CSVGQGSAFL.

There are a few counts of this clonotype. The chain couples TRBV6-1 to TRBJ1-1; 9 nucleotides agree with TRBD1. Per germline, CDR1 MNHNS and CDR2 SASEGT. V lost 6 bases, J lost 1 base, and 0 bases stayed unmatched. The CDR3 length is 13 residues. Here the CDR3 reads CASRDRGNTEAFF. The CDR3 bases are TGTGCCAGCAGGGACAGGGGGAACACTGAAGCTTTCTTT.